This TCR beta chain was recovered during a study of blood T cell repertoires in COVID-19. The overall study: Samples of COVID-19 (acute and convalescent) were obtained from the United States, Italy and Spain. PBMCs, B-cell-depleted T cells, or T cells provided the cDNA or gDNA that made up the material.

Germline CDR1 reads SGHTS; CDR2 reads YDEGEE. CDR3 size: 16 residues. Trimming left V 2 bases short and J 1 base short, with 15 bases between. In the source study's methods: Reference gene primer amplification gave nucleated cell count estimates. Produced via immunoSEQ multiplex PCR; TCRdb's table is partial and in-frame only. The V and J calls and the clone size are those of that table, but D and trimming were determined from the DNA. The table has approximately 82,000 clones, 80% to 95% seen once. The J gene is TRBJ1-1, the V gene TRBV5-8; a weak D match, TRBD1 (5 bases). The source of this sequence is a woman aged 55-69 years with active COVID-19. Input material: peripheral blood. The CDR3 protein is CASSFRQYGWNTEAFF. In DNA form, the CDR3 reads TGTGCCAGCAGCTTCCGACAGTACGGTTGGAACACTGAAGCTTTCTTT.